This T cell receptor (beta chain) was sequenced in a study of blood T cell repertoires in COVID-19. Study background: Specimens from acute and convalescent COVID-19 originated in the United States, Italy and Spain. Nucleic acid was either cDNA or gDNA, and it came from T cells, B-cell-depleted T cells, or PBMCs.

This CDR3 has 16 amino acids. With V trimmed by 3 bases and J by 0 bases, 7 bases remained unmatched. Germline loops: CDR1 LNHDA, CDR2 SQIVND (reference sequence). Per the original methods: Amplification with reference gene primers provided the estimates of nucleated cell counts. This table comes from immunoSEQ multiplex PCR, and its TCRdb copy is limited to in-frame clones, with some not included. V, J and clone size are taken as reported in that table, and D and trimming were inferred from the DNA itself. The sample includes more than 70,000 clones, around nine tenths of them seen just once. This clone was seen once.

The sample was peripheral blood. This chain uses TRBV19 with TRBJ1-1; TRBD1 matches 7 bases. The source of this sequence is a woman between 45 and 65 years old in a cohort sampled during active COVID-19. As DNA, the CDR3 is TGTGCCAGTAGTATGCCCCCGGACAGGCTGAACACTGAAGCTTTCTTT. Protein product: CASSMPPDRLNTEAFF.